The present T cell receptor (beta chain) was sequenced within a study of blood T cell repertoires in COVID-19. Study context: T cells, B-cell-depleted T cells, or PBMCs provided the cDNA or gDNA that served as material.

The CDR3 has 15 amino acids. From germline, CDR1 is SQVTM and CDR2 ANQGSEA. Trimming left V 6 bases short and J 3 bases short, with 21 bases between. Profiling relied on immunoSEQ multiplex PCR, and the TCRdb table lists in-frame clones only, not all of them. The sample lists about 41,000 clones, about 85% occurring once. This TCR came from a man aged 60 to 69 with acute or convalescent COVID-19. The sample was peripheral blood. This chain connects TRBV29-1 to TRBJ2-7; tentative D call: TRBD2 (6 bases). Here the CDR3 reads CSVTPGTGGVYEQYF. The CDR3, as DNA: TGCAGCGTCACCCCCGGGACCGGAGGGGTCTACGAGCAGTACTTC.